This T cell receptor beta chain was sequenced in a study of T cells after yellow fever vaccination. Study in general: Fractions with few cells were prepared using SMART-Seq v4 Ultra Low Input.

This clonotype appeared a few times. Antigen specificity is unknown. UMIs and a universal primer site were added when TCR cDNA was made by 5'RACE template switching. TCRdb redid the calling of the 5' RACE reads with MiXCR, one entry per CDR3 protein. The data contain tens of thousands of distinct CDR3 sequences, approximately 8% of them seen just once; the ten biggest clones take up 41%. The germline gives CDR1 SGHVS, CDR2 FQNEAQ. V was shortened by 5 bases and J by 6 bases, with 15 bases between the two germline ends. The CDR3 extends over 14 amino acids. Study conclusions and caveats: Subsequent to the booster, the majority of primary-vaccination clones reappeared (roughly 97% CD4, approximately 90% CD8). Abundant contaminating clonotypes from the bulk population could appear in FACS-sorted repertoires.

Sequencing used CD8+ T cells sorted from PBMCs, obtained on the day of the yellow fever booster vaccination. This rearrangement joins TRBV7-8 to TRBJ2-3; D may be TRBD1 or TRBD2 (5 bases each). This sequence originates from a man aged 25-45 years who received the YFV17D yellow fever vaccine. The CDR3 region has the DNA TGTGCCAGCAGCCCTGGGACGCCGGTTGATACGCAGTATTTT. It is translated as CASSPGTPVDTQYF.